This entry lists 24 T cell receptor beta chains sequenced from one sample in a study of cytomegalovirus exposure and HLA in healthy donors. The PCR ran on 60 Vbeta and 13 Jbeta primers. TCRdb keeps only in-frame clones here, not all; method: immunoSEQ multiplex PCR. The data hold some 110,000 clones, with 74% observed a single time. The material sequenced was PBMCs. The receptors originated from a man aged 25-45 years in good health and CMV-seropositive.

The DNA for the CDR3 is TGTGCCAGTAGTATATCCCCTTTAGATACGCAGTATTTT. Its protein product is CASSISPLDTQYF. The V and J genes are TRBV19 and TRBJ2-3; D not certain. V was shortened by 2 bases and J by 5 bases, with 8 bases between the two germline ends. Germline CDR1 and CDR2: LNHDA and SQIVND (reference sequence). The CDR3 runs to 13 residues.

The chain is built from TRBV5-1 and TRBJ2-7, with 10 bases lining up with TRBD1. CDR1 and CDR2 (germline): SGHRS, YFSETQ. Trimming took 0 bases from V and 7 from J; bases not matched to a gene: 4. CDR3 length equals 14 residues. CDR3 sequence (DNA): TGCGCCAGCAGCTTGGGACAGGGGGCGCGAGAGCAGTACTTC. This sequence encodes CASSLGQGAREQYF.

The rearrangement links TRBV2 to TRBJ1-2; TRBD1 is a possible D gene (5 bases). This CDR3 comprises 15 residues. Trimming left V 6 bases short and J 6 bases short, with 20 bases between. Germline V gene data show CDR1 as SNHLY and CDR2 as FYNNEI. The DNA of the CDR3 is TGTGCCAGCAGCGACCCCACGACGGGGGTAGATGGCTACACCTTC. It translates to CASSDPTTGVDGYTF. The whole variable domain, remainder taken from reference TRBV2 and TRBJ1-2, is EPEVTQTPSHQVTQMGQEVILRCVPISNHLYFYWYRQILGQKVEFLVSFYNNEISEKSEIFDDQFSVERPDGSNFTLKIRSTKLEDSAMYFCASSDPTTGVDGYTFGSGTRLTVV.

This chain connects TRBV4-3 to TRBJ2-7; 7 nucleotides align to TRBD1. V was clipped by 3 bases and J by 5 bases; unmatched bases: 10. CDR1 is LGHNA and CDR2 is YSLEER in the germline V gene. The CDR3 consists of 15 residues. DNA for the CDR3: TGCGCCAGCAGCCACCCACAGGGGTTGTCCCACGAGCAGTACTTC. Translating it yields CASSHPQGLSHEQYF.

In this sample, this clone turned up a few times. This sequence joins TRBV7-9 and TRBJ2-1; D possibly corresponds to TRBD2 (6 bases). The germline CDR1 and CDR2 sequences are SEHNR and FQNEAQ (reference sequence). CDR3 length: 16 residues. The V end was cut by 5 bases, the J end by 5 bases, with 19 bases between. The CDR3 DNA sequence: TGTGCCAGCAGCCTACTGAGCCGGGACTCAAACAATGAGCAGTTCTTC. Translated, it gives CASSLLSRDSNNEQFF.

The chain joins TRBV12-2 to TRBJ2-2; the table names TRBD2, a call not compared with the DNA. TRBV12-2 is deemed a pseudogene. This CDR3 contains 15 residues. This CDR3 is CASRLDSGATGELFF. CDR3 DNA sequence: TGTGCAAGTCGCTTGGATAGCGGGGCCACCGGGGAGCTGTTTTTT.

V gene TRBV2 combines with J gene TRBJ2-5; 7 nucleotides match TRBD1. The CDR3 extends over 14 amino acids. The ends lost 5 bases at V and 4 bases at J; junction bases unmatched: 7. CDR1 is SNHLY and CDR2 is FYNNEI in the germline V gene. The DNA of the CDR3 is TGTGCCAGCAGTATCCACAGGGGTGGAGAGACCCAGTACTTC. It yields the protein CASSIHRGGETQYF.

In this sample, this clone turned up a few times. The V gene is TRBV18, the J gene TRBJ2-7; the match to TRBD1 covers 7 bases. The CDR3 has 14 residues. The junction had 10 bases not matched to a gene; V was cut back by 6 bases and J by 5 bases. CDR1 is KGHSH and CDR2 is LQKENI in the germline V gene. The CDR3 nucleotides are TGTGCCAGCTCCCCCCGGGACAGAATACACGAGCAGTACTTC. This translates into CASSPRDRIHEQYF.

In its sample, this clone was seen once. The chain employs TRBV7-9 and TRBJ2-5, with D tentatively TRBD2 (5 bases). Trimming took off 2 bases at V and 1 base at J, with 14 bases between the two ends. CDR1 is SEHNR and CDR2 is FQNEAQ in the germline V gene (reference sequence). The CDR3 sequence is 16 residues long. The CDR3 region is CASSLPRGHPQETQYF. CDR3 sequence (DNA): TGTGCCAGCAGCTTACCCAGAGGGCACCCCCAAGAGACCCAGTACTTC.

The rearrangement links TRBV7-9 to TRBJ2-7; 11 positions match TRBD1. Germline loops: CDR1 SEHNR, CDR2 FQNEAQ (reference sequence). Germline trimming cut 7 bases from V and 7 bases from J; bases unmatched to any gene: 12. This CDR3 is built from 15 residues. Written as DNA, the CDR3 is TGTGCCAGCATCCTAGCTGGGACAGGGGGAAGTGAGCAGTACTTC. It translates to CASILAGTGGSEQYF.

This clone has just a few counts. V usage is TRBV4-3 and J usage is TRBJ1-2; unclear D gene. CDR3 length: 14 residues. Germline V gives CDR1 LGHNA, CDR2 YSLEER. Trimming left V 0 bases short and J 2 bases short, with 7 bases between. This chain's CDR3 is CASSQELRNYGYTF. The DNA of the CDR3 is TGCGCCAGCAGCCAAGAGTTGAGGAACTATGGCTACACCTTC.

The chain employs TRBV15 and TRBJ2-1; 8 bases are a match to TRBD2. The CDR3 consists of 12 residues. CDR1 and CDR2 (germline): LNHNV, YYDKDF (reference sequence). Trimming at V came to 8 bases and at J to 6 bases, leaving 3 bases not matched to a gene. CDR3 coding DNA: TGTGCCACCTCTCGGGGGGGCAATGAGCAGTTCTTC. Translated: CATSRGGNEQFF.

V gene TRBV10-3 combines with J gene TRBJ2-5; 9 nucleotides align to TRBD2. The V gene's germline CDR1 is ENHRY and CDR2 SYGVKD. The V gene end was trimmed by 5 bases and the J gene end by 2 bases; junction bases not matched to a gene: 6. The CDR3 contains 15 residues. The CDR3: CAISLGSGGQETQYF. DNA of the CDR3: TGTGCCATCAGTTTAGGTAGCGGGGGTCAAGAGACCCAGTACTTC.

The chain employs TRBV30 and TRBJ2-7; TRBD2 aligns across 7 bases. CDR3 length: 15 amino acids. The J segment lost 0 bases and the V segment lost 0 bases, leaving 5 bases of the junction unmatched. Germline lookup yields CDR1 GTSNPN and CDR2 SVGIG (reference sequence). As DNA, the CDR3 is TGTGCCTGGAGTGTGTCGGGGGGAGGCTCCTACGAGCAGTACTTC. This encodes CAWSVSGGGSYEQYF.

The chain uses TRBV9 and TRBJ2-7; D unresolved. The germline V gene has CDR1 SGDLS and CDR2 YYNGEE. Deletions cut 1 base from V and 3 bases from J, with 11 bases between. There are 14 residues in the CDR3. The DNA for the CDR3 is TGTGCCAGCAGCGTATCGGTCACTAACTACGAGCAGTACTTC. This sequence encodes CASSVSVTNYEQYF.

This clone was counted a few times. This chain connects TRBV7-2 to TRBJ1-6; D is ambiguous. Germline CDR1 is SGHTA and CDR2 is FQGNSA. The CDR3 is made up of 14 amino acids. The V end was cut by 5 bases, the J end by 7 bases, with 12 bases between. Here the CDR3 DNA reads TGTGCCAGCAGCCCCCCCAGAGGGAATTCACCCCTCCACTTT. Its translation is CASSPPRGNSPLHF. Complete variable domain (other parts from reference TRBV7-2 and TRBJ1-6): GAGVSQSPSNKVTEKGKDVELRCDPISGHTALYWYRQSLGQGLEFLIYFQGNSAPDKSGLPSDRFSAERTGGSVSTLTIQRTQQEDSAVYLCASSPPRGNSPLHFGNGTRLTVT.

The chain carries TRBV7-6 and TRBJ2-2; D perhaps matches TRBD2 (6 bases). Per the germline V gene, CDR1 is SGHVS and CDR2 is FNYEAQ. The CDR3 consists of 15 residues. Trimming pared 4 bases from V and 0 bases from J, leaving 9 bases between. CDR3 sequence: CASSSGVTNTGELFF. For the CDR3, the DNA is TGTGCCAGCAGCTCGGGGGTTACGAACACCGGGGAGCTGTTTTTT.

This clone occurred a few times. The V and J genes are TRBV5-1 and TRBJ1-6, with D hard to call. This CDR3 has 18 amino acids. The germline gives CDR1 SGHRS, CDR2 YFSETQ. Trimming left V 0 bases short and J 1 base short, with 14 bases between. CDR3 amino acids: CASSLGGMRLSYNSPLHF. The CDR3, as DNA: TGCGCCAGCAGCTTGGGAGGGATGAGGCTTTCCTATAATTCACCCCTCCACTTT.

For the CDR3, the DNA is TGTGCCAGCATTAGGGACATTTTGACTGAAGCTTTCTTT. It specifies CASIRDILTEAFF. This sequence joins TRBV2 and TRBJ1-1; D possibly corresponds to TRBD1 (6 bases). The CDR3 consists of 13 residues. The V gene's germline CDR1 is SNHLY and CDR2 FYNNEI. Deletions cut 7 bases from V and 5 bases from J, with 14 bases between. Supplemented by reference TRBV2 and TRBJ1-1, the full variable domain reads EPEVTQTPSHQVTQMGQEVILRCVPISNHLYFYWYRQILGQKVEFLVSFYNNEISEKSEIFDDQFSVERPDGSNFTLKIRSTKLEDSAMYFCASIRDILTEAFFGQGTRLTVV.

The chain employs TRBV19 and TRBJ2-5, with TRBD2 matching over 8 bases. The CDR3 contains 15 residues. The V gene's germline CDR1 is LNHDA and CDR2 SQIVND (reference sequence). V trimming: 5 bases; J trimming: 6 bases; junction bases outside the gene matches: 11. The DNA of the CDR3 is TGTGCCAGTAGTGGGCGGGGGGCCTTTTCTAAGACCCAGTACTTC. It translates to CASSGRGAFSKTQYF.

V is TRBV27 and J is TRBJ1-1; perhaps TRBD1 as D (5 bases). The germline gives CDR1 MNHEY, CDR2 SMNVEV (reference sequence). V was clipped by 5 bases and J by 0 bases, with 13 bases between them. The CDR3 length is 15 residues. The CDR3 spells CASSPLDSLNTEAFF. In DNA, the CDR3 is TGTGCCAGCAGTCCGTTAGACAGCCTGAACACTGAAGCTTTCTTT.

Points on this clone: A junction end diverges from the germline sequence, so it may reflect a read error. The chain combines TRBV7-9 with TRBJ2-7; 10 bases match TRBD2. CDR1 and CDR2 from the germline V gene are SEHNR and FQNEAQ (reference sequence). This CDR3 comprises 16 residues. CDR3 amino acids: CSSSLALAGASYEQYF. Here the CDR3 DNA reads TGTTCCAGCAGCTTAGCGCTAGCGGGGGCTTCCTACGAGCAGTACTTC.

This clone was observed once. The chain carries TRBV5-1 and TRBJ2-1, with TRBD2 matching 11 bases. This CDR3 region has 19 residues. With 3 bases clipped from V and 7 bases from J, the junction kept 18 bases outside the gene matches. In germline, CDR1 is SGHRS, CDR2 YFSETQ. The CDR3 reads CASSSPGSRLAGSPNEQFF. CDR3 nucleotides: TGCGCCAGCAGCTCCCCCGGCTCCCGACTAGCGGGGAGTCCTAATGAGCAGTTCTTC.

This chain connects TRBV18 to TRBJ2-7; TRBD2 might be the D (5 bases). This CDR3 spans 13 amino acids. Trimming took 5 bases from V and 3 from J, leaving 11 bases between them. CDR1 is KGHSH and CDR2 is LQKENI in the germline V gene. CDR3 protein: CASSEGKLYEQYF. CDR3 coding DNA: TGTGCCAGCTCAGAGGGAAAGCTCTACGAGCAGTACTTC.